This T cell receptor beta chain originates from a study of blood T cell repertoires in COVID-19. Germline CDR1 is SGDLS and CDR2 is YYNGEE. V was pared by 5 bases and J by 6 bases, with 10 bases of the junction left unmatched. The CDR3 consists of 15 residues. Data came from immunoSEQ multiplex PCR; TCRdb stores just in-frame clones and leaves some out. The data contain 130,000 or so clones, 70% to 90% of them singletons. The gene calls are TRBV9 and TRBJ2-4; 8 bases are a match to TRBD1. The source material was peripheral blood. The sequence was collected from a woman between 50 and 59 years old who had recovered from COVID-19. The CDR3 region is CASSLAPGQGNIQYF. The CDR3, as DNA: TGTGCCAGCAGTCTTGCTCCCGGACAGGGAAACATTCAGTACTTC. Based on the CDR3 plus reference TRBV9 and TRBJ2-4, the full variable domain is DSGVTQTPKHLITATGQRVTLRCSPRSGDLSVYWYQQSLDQGLQFLIQYYNGEERAKGNILERFSAQQFPDLHSELNLSSLELGDSALYFCASSLAPGQGNIQYFGAGTRLSVL.